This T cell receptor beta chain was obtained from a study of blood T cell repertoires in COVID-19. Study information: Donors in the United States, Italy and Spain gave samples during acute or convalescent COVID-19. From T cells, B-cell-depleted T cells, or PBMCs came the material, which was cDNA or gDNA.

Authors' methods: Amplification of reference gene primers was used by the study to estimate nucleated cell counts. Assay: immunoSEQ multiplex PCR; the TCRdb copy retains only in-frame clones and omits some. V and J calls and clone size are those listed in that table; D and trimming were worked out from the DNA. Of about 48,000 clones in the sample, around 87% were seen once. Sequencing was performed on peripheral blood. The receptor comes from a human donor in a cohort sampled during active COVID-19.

The CDR3 DNA reads TGTGCCAGCAGCTTCGGGACTGGCAGGAACAATGAGCAGTTCTTC. Amino acid sequence: CASSFGTGRNNEQFF. The chain recombines TRBV7-3 with TRBJ2-1; maybe TRBD2 (6 bases). Per the germline V gene, CDR1 is SGHTA and CDR2 is FQGTGA. V lost 3 bases and J 5 bases, leaving 14 bases between the germline ends. This CDR3 region has 15 residues.